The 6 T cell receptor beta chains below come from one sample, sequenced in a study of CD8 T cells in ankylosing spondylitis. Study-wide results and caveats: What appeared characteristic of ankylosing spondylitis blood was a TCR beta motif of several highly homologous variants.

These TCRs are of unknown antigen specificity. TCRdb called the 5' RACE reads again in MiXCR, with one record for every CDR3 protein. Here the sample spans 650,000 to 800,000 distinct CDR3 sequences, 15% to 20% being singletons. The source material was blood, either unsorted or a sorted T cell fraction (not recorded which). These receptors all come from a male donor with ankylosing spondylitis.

CDR3 sequence reads: CASTSPGTSGRRDTQYF. CDR3 nucleotide sequence: TGTGCCAGCACCTCACCAGGGACTAGCGGGAGGAGGGATACGCAGTATTTT. The rearrangement joins TRBV12-3 or TRBV12-4 to TRBJ2-3; TRBD2 matches 15 bases. The V gene end was trimmed by 7 bases and the J gene end by 6 bases; junction bases not matched to a gene: 11. The CDR3 is 17 amino acids.

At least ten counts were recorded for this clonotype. The CDR3 protein is CASSLVGVGNTEAFF. As DNA, the CDR3 is TGCGCCAGCAGCTTGGTGGGGGTGGGGAACACTGAAGCTTTCTTT. The V and J genes are TRBV5-1 and TRBJ1-1, with D possibly being TRBD1 (5 bases). V was pared by 0 bases and J by 1 base, with 10 bases between. Germline V CDR1 and CDR2: SGHRS, YFSETQ. The CDR3 is 15 amino acids.

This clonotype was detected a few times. CDR3 in DNA: TGTGCCAGCAGCGTACCGGGACAGGGGGAAGGAAACACCATATATTTT. Amino acid sequence: CASSVPGQGEGNTIYF. The V and J genes are TRBV5-6 and TRBJ1-3; 11 nucleotides align to TRBD1. The germline gives CDR1 SGHDT, CDR2 YYEEEE. After removal of 4 bases from V and 4 bases from J, the junction contained 7 bases not matched to a gene. The CDR3 loop spans 16 amino acids.

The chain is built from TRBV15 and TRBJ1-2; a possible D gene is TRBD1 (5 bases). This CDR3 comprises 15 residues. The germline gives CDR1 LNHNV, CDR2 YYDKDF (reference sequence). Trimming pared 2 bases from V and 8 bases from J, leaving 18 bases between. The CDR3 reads CATSRRRDLAGGYTF. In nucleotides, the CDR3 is TGTGCCACCAGCAGACGTCGGGACCTGGCGGGGGGCTACACCTTC.

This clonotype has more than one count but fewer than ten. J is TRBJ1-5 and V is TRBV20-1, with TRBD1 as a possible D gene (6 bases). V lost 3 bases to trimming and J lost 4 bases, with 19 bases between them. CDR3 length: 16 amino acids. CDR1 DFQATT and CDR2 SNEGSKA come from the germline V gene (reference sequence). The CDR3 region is CSASHPGQGQNQPQHF. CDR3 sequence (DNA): TGCAGTGCTAGCCATCCGGGACAAGGCCAAAATCAGCCCCAGCATTTT.

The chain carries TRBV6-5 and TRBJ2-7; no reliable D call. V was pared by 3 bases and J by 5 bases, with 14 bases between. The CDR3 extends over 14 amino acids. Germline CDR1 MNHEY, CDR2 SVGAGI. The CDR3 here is CASSYKDLRDEQYF. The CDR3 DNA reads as TGTGCCAGCAGTTATAAGGACCTGCGAGACGAGCAGTACTTC.